The present T cell receptor beta chain was sequenced within a study of T cells in localized non-small cell lung cancer. Regarding the study as a whole: For the top 100 tumor clones, a median roughly 56 also appeared in adjacent lung.

TCRdb's table, derived via immunoSEQ multiplex PCR, lists solely in-frame clones and lacks some. The table shows fewer than 13,000 clones, with 70% to 90% occurring only once. The CDR3 covers 16 residues. The V segment lost 4 bases and the J segment 0 bases; nucleotides outside the gene matches: 7. Germline V gene sequence: CDR1 SGHKS, CDR2 YYEKEE (reference sequence). This clone was detected only once. No antigen is known for it. The source was peripheral blood, collected before any cancer treatment. The origin of this receptor is a male donor at least 60 years old with stage III lung adenocarcinoma. This rearrangement joins TRBV5-5 to TRBJ1-5; 7 bases line up with TRBD1. Here the CDR3 DNA reads TGTGCCAGCAGCCCTCTGACAGGGTCTAGCAATCAGCCCCAGCATTTT. Its translation: CASSPLTGSSNQPQHF.